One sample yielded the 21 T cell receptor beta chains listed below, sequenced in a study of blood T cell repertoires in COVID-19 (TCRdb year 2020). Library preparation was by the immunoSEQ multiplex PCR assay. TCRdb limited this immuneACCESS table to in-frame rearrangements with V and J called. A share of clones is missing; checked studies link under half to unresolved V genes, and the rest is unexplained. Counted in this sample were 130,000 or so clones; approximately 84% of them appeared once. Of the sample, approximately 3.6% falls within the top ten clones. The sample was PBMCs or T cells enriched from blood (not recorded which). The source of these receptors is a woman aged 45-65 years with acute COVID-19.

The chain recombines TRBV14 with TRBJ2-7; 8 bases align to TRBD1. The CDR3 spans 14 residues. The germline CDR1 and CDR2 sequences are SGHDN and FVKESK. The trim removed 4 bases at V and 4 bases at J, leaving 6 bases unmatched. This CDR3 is CASSRQGALYEQYF. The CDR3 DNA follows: TGTGCCAGCAGCCGGCAGGGGGCCTTATACGAGCAGTACTTC.

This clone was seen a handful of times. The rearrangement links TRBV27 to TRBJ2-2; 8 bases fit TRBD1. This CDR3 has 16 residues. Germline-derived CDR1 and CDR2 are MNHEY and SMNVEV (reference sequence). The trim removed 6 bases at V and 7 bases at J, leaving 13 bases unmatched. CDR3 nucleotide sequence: TGTGCCAGCAGAGGGAATCGCAGGGGGCTTAACGGGGAGCTGTTTTTT. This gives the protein CASRGNRRGLNGELFF.

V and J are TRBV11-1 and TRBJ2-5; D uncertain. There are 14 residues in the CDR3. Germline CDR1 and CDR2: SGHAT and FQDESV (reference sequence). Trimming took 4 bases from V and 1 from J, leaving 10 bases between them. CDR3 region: CASSSESGQETQYF. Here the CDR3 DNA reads TGTGCCAGCAGCTCAGAGTCGGGCCAAGAGACCCAGTACTTC.

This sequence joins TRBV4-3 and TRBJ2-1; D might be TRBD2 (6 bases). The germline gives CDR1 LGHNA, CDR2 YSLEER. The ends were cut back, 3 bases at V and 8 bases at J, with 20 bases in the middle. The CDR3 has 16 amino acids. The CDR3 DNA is TGCGCCAGCAGCCAGGAATATGACGGAGGGATCGATGAGCAGTTCTTC. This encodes CASSQEYDGGIDEQFF.

The CDR3 coding sequence is TGCAGCGTTGTTCCGGGAGGCCCCAGCCGCCCGCGGAGGCCTTACAATGAGCAGTTCTTC. Its translation is CSVVPGGPSRPRRPYNEQFF. The rearrangement links TRBV29-1 to TRBJ2-1, with TRBD2 matching 7 bases. J lost 4 bases, V lost 4 bases, and 25 bases had no gene match. The germline CDR1 and CDR2 sequences are SQVTM and ANQGSEA. This CDR3 contains 20 residues.

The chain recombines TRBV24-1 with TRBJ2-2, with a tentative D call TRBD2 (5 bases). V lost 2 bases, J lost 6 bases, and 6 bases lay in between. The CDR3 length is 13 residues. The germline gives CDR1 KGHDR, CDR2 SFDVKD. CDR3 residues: CATSDSGAGELFF. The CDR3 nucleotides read TGTGCCACCAGTGATTCCGGGGCCGGGGAGCTGTTTTTT.

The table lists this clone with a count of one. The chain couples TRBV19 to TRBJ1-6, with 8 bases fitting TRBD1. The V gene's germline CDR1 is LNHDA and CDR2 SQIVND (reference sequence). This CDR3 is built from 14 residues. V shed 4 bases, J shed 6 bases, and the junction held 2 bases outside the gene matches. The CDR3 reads CASSRTGGNSPLHF. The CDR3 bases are TGTGCCAGTAGTAGAACAGGGGGTAATTCACCCCTCCACTTT. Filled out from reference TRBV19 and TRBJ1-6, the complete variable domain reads DGGITQSPKYLFRKEGQNVTLSCEQNLNHDAMYWYRQDPGQGLRLIYYSQIVNDFQKGDIAEGYSVSREKKESFPLTVTSAQKNPTAFYLCASSRTGGNSPLHFGNGTRLTVT.

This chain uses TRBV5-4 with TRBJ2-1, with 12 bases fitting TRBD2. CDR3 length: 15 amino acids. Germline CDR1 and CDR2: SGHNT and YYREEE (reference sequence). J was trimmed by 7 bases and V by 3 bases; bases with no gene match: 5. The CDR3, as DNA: TGTGCCAGCAGCTCAGGACTAGCGGGACGGAATGAGCAGTTCTTC. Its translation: CASSSGLAGRNEQFF.

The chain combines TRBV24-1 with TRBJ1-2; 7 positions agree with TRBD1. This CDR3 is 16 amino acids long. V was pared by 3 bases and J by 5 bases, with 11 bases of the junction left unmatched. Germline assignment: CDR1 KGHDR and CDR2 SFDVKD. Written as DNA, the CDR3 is TGTGCCACCAGTGATCCAACGAGGACAGGTTCGTATGGCTACACCTTC. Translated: CATSDPTRTGSYGYTF.

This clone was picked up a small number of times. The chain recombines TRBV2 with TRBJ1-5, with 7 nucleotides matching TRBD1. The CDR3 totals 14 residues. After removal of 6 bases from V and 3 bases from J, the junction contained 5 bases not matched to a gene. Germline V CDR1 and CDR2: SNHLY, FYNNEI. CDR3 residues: CASSKGQLNQPQHF. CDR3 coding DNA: TGTGCCAGCAGCAAGGGACAGCTCAATCAGCCCCAGCATTTT.

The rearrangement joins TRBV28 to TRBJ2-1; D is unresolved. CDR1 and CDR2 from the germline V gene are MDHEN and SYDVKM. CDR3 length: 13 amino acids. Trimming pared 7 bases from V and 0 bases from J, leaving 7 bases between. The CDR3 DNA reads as TGTGCCAGCACCCCGAGCTCCTACAATGAGCAGTTCTTC. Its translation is CASTPSSYNEQFF.

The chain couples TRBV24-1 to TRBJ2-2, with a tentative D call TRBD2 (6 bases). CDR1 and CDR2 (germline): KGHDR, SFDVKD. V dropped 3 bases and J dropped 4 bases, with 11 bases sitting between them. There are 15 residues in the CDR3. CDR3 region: CATSDPGSRTGELFF. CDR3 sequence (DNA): TGTGCCACCAGTGATCCCGGGAGCCGCACCGGGGAGCTGTTTTTT.

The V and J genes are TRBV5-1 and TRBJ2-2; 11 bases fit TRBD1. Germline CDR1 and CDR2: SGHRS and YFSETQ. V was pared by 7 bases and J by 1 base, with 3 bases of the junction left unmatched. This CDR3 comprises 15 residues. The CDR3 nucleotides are TGCGCCAGCGGGGACAGGGGGGTGAACACCGGGGAGCTGTTTTTT. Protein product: CASGDRGVNTGELFF.

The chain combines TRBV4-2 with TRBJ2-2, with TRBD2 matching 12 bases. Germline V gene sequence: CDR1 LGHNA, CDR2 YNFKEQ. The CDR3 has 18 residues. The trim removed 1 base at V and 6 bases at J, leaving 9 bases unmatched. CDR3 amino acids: CASSQGTASGRASGELFF. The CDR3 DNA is TGTGCCAGCAGCCAAGGAACGGCTAGCGGGAGGGCTTCCGGGGAGCTGTTTTTT.

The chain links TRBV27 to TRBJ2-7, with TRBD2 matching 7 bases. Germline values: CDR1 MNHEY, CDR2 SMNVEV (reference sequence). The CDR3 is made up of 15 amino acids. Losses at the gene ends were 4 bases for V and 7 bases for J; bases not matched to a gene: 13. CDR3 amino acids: CASSWRFAGAGEQYF. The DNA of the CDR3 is TGTGCCAGCAGTTGGCGGTTTGCGGGAGCTGGTGAGCAGTACTTC.

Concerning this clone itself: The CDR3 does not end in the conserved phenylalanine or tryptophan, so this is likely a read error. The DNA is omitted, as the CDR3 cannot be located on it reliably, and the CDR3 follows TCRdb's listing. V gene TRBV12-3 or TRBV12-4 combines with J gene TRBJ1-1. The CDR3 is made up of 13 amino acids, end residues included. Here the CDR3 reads CASSNPGVPISEL.

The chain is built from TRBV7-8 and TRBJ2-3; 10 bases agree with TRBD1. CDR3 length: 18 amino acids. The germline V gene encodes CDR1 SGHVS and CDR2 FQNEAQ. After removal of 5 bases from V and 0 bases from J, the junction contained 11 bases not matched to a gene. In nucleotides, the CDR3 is TGTGCCAGCAGCGACCGGACAGGGGGGCGGACTAGCACAGATACGCAGTATTTT. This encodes CASSDRTGGRTSTDTQYF.

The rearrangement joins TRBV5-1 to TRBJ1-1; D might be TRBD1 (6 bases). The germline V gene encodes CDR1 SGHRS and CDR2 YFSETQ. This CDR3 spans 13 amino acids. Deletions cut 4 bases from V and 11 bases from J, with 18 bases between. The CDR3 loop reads CASSVTGENEAFF. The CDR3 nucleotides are TGCGCCAGCAGCGTGACAGGAGAGAACGAGGCTTTCTTT.

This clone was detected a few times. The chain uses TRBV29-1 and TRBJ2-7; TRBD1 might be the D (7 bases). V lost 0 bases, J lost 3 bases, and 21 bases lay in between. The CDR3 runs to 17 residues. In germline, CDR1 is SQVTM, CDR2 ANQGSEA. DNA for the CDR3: TGCAGCGTTGAAGATCTTCCGGGGCCAGGGGGGAACTACGAGCAGTACTTC. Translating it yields CSVEDLPGPGGNYEQYF.

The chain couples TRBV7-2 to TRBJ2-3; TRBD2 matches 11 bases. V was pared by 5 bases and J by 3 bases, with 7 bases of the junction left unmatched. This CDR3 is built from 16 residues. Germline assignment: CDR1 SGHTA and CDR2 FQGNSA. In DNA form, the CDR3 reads TGTGCCAGCAGCCAGGATACTAGCGGGAGTACAGATACGCAGTATTTT. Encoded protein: CASSQDTSGSTDTQYF.

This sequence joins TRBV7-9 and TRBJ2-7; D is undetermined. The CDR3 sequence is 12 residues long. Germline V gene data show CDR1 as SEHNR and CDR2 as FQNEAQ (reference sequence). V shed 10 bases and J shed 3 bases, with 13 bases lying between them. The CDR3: CATANLDYEQYF. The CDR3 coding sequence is TGTGCCACGGCGAACCTAGACTACGAGCAGTACTTC.